This T cell receptor beta chain was captured in a study of long-term antiretroviral therapy in people with HIV. As for the study in general: Sampling started about a decade before the 2015 immediate-ART recommendation.

Unmatched junction bases numbered 3, after V lost 5 bases and J lost 5 bases. This CDR3 is built from 13 residues. Germline loops: CDR1 MNHEY, CDR2 SVGAGI. This was the immunoSEQ v3.0 assay at survey level. Produced via immunoSEQ multiplex PCR; TCRdb's table is partial and in-frame only. This table holds approximately 20,000 clones, about 85% found once. This specimen consisted of unsorted PBMCs, obtained 1.6 years after starting antiretroviral therapy. The chain joins TRBV6-5 to TRBJ1-5; 7 bases agree with TRBD1. The receptor comes from a man aged 35 to 55 with HIV. The CDR3 DNA is TGTGCCAGCAGTCGGGACAGATATCAGCCCCAGCATTTT. Its protein is CASSRDRYQPQHF.